This entry features one T cell receptor (beta chain) sequence. The sample belongs to a study of CD8+CD57+ T cells in acquired aplastic anemia. Genomic DNA, the template, was used for profiling of the TCR beta VDJ and CDR3. TCRdb processed the reads anew with MiXCR; each CDR3 protein has one entry. The data hold just over 150,000 distinct CDR3 sequences, with 48% observed a single time. V lost 1 base, J lost 3 bases, and 3 bases lay in between. CDR1 DFQATT and CDR2 SNEGSKA come from the germline V gene (reference sequence). CDR3 size: 11 residues. Patients sequenced had flow cytometry evidence of CD8+CD57+ cell expansion.

The chain uses TRBV20-1 and TRBJ1-1; D uncertain. Sequencing used sorted CD4+, CD8+, or CD8+CD57+ T cells (not recorded which) from PBMCs. This TCR derives from a human donor with aplastic anemia. CDR3 bases: TGCAGTGCTAGAGCCGACACTGAAGCTTTCTTT. It yields the protein CSARADTEAFF.